The entry below describes one T cell receptor (beta chain). What it binds is not known. The record originates from a study of post-analysis software for immune sequencing data. Study overall: Included courses were relapsing-remitting and secondary progressive multiple sclerosis; progressive-relapsing multiple sclerosis was also included. Study conclusions and caveats: Comparison of patients with controls showed 5 or 6 TRBV segments more frequent in patients, TRBV5-6, TRBV5-1 and TRBV20-1 among them. Controls had significantly higher normalized Chao1 diversity than multiple sclerosis patients. Samples from one preparation batch, clustered by F measure, grouped strongly together.

The CDR3 has 13 amino acids. Germline V CDR1 and CDR2: DFQATT, SNEGSKA (reference sequence). Unique molecular identifiers were carried by the TCR beta cDNA libraries. TCRdb passed the PCR reads through MiXCR, listing each CDR3 protein once. The sample carries almost 700,000 distinct CDR3 sequences, more than 50% recorded once. The sequencing input was blood. The J gene is TRBJ2-1, the V gene TRBV20-1; D ambiguous. The end of the DNA is better explained by TRBJ2-7, so the J call may be wrong. The TCR comes from a girl aged 2 to 10 with multiple sclerosis. CDR3 sequence reads: CSARDHPYNEQYF. DNA for the CDR3: TGCAGTGCTAGGGATCATCCCTACAATGAGCAGTACTTC.